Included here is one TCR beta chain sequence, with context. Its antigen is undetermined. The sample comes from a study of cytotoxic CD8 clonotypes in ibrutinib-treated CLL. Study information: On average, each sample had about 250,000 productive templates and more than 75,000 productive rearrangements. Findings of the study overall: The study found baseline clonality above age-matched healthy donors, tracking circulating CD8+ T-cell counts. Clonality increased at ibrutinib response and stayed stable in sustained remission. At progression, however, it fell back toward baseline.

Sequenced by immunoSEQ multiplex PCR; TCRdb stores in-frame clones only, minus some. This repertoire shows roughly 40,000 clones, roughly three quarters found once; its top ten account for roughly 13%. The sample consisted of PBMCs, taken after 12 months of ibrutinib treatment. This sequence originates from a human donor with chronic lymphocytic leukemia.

Written as DNA, the CDR3 is TGCGCCAGCAGCCGTGGCAGGGAAGAGACCCAGTACTTC. Residues: CASSRGREETQYF. The V call is TRBV4-3, the J call TRBJ2-5; possible D gene TRBD1, 5 bases. Trimming cost V 4 bases and J 3 bases, with 9 bases left between them. The CDR3 length is 13 residues. CDR1 is LGHNA, CDR2 YSLEER, per germline.